This TCR beta chain was recovered during a study of blood T cell repertoires in COVID-19. Study details: Samples representing acute and convalescent COVID-19 were sourced from the United States, Italy and Spain. T cells, B-cell-depleted T cells, or PBMCs supplied cDNA or gDNA.

One Seattle source followed patients from active infection through their disease course. This clone was seen more than once but under ten times. As handled by the study authors: Reference gene primers were amplified, and this amplification served to estimate nucleated cell counts. The assay was immunoSEQ multiplex PCR, and TCRdb's table has in-frame clones only and misses some. That table supplies the V and J calls and clone size; D and trimming were determined from the DNA. The data hold about 230,000 clones, with 86% observed a single time. There are 15 residues in the CDR3. Germline lookup yields CDR1 MNHEY and CDR2 SMNVEV (reference sequence). V lost 6 bases and J lost 2, with 14 bases in between.

The chain is built from TRBV27 and TRBJ2-1; tentative D call: TRBD1 (6 bases). The source is a man aged 45-65 years with COVID-19, enrolled during active disease. Sequenced: peripheral blood. DNA for the CDR3: TGTGCCAGCAGGCCGACAGGACCCACCTACAATGAGCAGTTCTTC. As protein: CASRPTGPTYNEQFF.